The sequence of this TCR beta chain was determined in a study of radiation and T cells in renal cell carcinoma. Study-wide results and caveats: In nephrectomy-only tumors, top 100 clonotypes averaged approximately 40%, versus around 50% irradiated.

Noted treatment: treatment-naive control, cytoreductive nephrectomy. Turning to this clone: Its antigen is unknown.

Sequencing used immunoSEQ multiplex PCR; TCRdb keeps in-frame clones, though not all of them. The table includes 24,000 or so clones, about 62% detected once. This clonotype originated in a man aged 40-50 years with renal cell carcinoma. Sample: tumor tissue, taken from a patient whose treatment was nephrectomy without radiotherapy.

CDR3 coding DNA: TGTGCCAGTAGTGTCGGGGGGAACCGGGATCAGCCCCAGCATTTT. Its translation is CASSVGGNRDQPQHF. The chain employs TRBV19 and TRBJ1-5; weak D call: TRBD1 (5 bases). Trimming stripped 5 bases from V and 5 bases from J, with 16 bases between. Germline loops: CDR1 LNHDA, CDR2 SQIVND (reference sequence). The length of the CDR3 is 15 residues. Full variable domain (missing parts from reference TRBV19 and TRBJ1-5): DGGITQSPKYLFRKEGQNVTLSCEQNLNHDAMYWYRQDPGQGLRLIYYSQIVNDFQKGDIAEGYSVSREKKESFPLTVTSAQKNPTAFYLCASSVGGNRDQPQHFGDGTRLSIL.